The subject of this entry is one TCR beta chain. What antigen it recognizes has not been identified. No per-base quality is available; no much larger clone lies one base away. The germline V gene (reference sequence) supplies CDR1 LGHDT and CDR2 YNNKEL. From the cysteine through the phenylalanine, the CDR3 covers 13 amino acids. Just CDR3 DNA is preserved here, 39 bases in frame from base 1. V lost 4 bases and J lost 5 bases; the stretch between them is 12 bases long. All patients had node-negative disease on CT and PET/CT, and none had a history of other malignancies or had previously received chemotherapy or radiotherapy. At each of the two time points, roughly 6.5 milliliters of peripheral venous blood were collected into EDTA tubes. PBMCs were isolated by Ficoll-Paque Plus density-gradient centrifugation. Samples were stored at -80°C immediately after collection until analysis. The sample belongs to a study of prognosis after radiotherapy for stage I lung cancer (dated by TCRdb to the early 2020s). With regard to the full study: Between April 2018 and early 2019, approximately 20 stage I NSCLC patients were enrolled in Nanjing, China. Among the enrolled patients, fourteen had newly diagnosed primary stage I lung tumors, while about five had oligometastatic NSCLC following surgical resection of the primary tumor. All patients were regarded as medically inoperable, because of comorbidities in about twelve patients and refusal of surgery in roughly seven patients. The cohort included about twelve men and 5 or 6 women, with a median age of about 79 years and a range of about 53 to 95 years. Tumor histology was squamous cell carcinoma in about 7 patients and adenocarcinoma in approximately 11. SBRT was given in 3 to 5 fractions with a biologically effective dose of at least 100 Gy, using image-guided IMRT or VMAT. No patient received concurrent therapy alongside SBRT. After SBRT, distant metastases developed in about 20% of the 19 patients at a median of 7 months, while the remaining 15 patients had no significant progression. This study profiled peripheral blood TCR beta repertoires from stage I NSCLC patients before and after stereotactic body radiotherapy and linked the repertoires to distant failure. The study took one blood sample before SBRT and one after SBRT from each of about 19 patients and sequenced all 40 or so samples. The paper as a whole reports these results and caveats: Differences by metastasis status were reportedly seen in TRBV and TRBJ usage frequencies, involving two V genes at baseline and, after SBRT, roughly ten V genes and two J genes. The small cohort and short follow-up limited the study, so independent validation of the findings is needed. No adjustment for multiple comparisons was applied to any of the reported P values. A decrease in unique TCR clone counts was observed after SBRT (median approximately 9,800 before versus roughly 6,900 after; Wilcoxon paired P=0.011). Post-SBRT Shannon entropy and its change from baseline were lower in patients who developed distant metastases; baseline Shannon entropy was not associated with metastases. Whether the expanded TCR clones were tumor-specific was not determined.

Two rounds of multiplex PCR on genomic DNA were used to amplify the TCR beta CDR3 region. The first PCR round used primers specific to each TRBV and TRBJ gene, and the primer sequences were filed in Chinese patent CN105087789A. Universal primers were used in the second PCR round. The Roche High Pure PCR Template Preparation Kit was used to extract genomic DNA from frozen PBMCs. Paired-end sequencing with 151 bp reads was performed on the libraries using an Illumina HiSeq 3000. The original pipeline was this. Raw reads lacking the multiplex PCR primer sequences were removed with CutAdapt. High-quality paired reads were merged into contigs with PEAR. TRB V, D and J gene segments were assigned to each contig with MiXCR by alignment to reference sequences. CDR3 sequences were clustered by base quality and sequence similarity to remove sequencing errors. Shannon entropy, normalized by the natural log of the productive TCR sequence number, served as the measure of diversity. Clonality was defined as one minus Shannon entropy divided by the natural log of the number of unique clonotypes. Progression-free survival cut-offs for repertoire metrics were chosen using the Youden index of ROC curves, with analyses run in R 3.5.3. The raw public reads went through TCRdb reprocessing: fastp at Q25, MiXCR clone calling, in-frame beta chains kept. Rows merge per CDR3 protein into single entries with the most common DNA and genes. These V and J calls originate from TCRdb's pipeline instead of the authors' own analysis. The sample table contains fewer than 35,000 distinct CDR3 sequences; only one count was recorded for 40% to 60% of them. About 15% of the sample is in the top ten clones.

Recombination joined TRBV3-1 with TRBJ2-7; too little of a D gene remains to name it. Sequences were derived from PBMCs, sampled before or after stereotactic body radiation therapy (not recorded which). The receptor comes from a donor over 45 with non-small cell lung cancer. CDR3 protein: CASSRGIRDEQYF. The nucleotide sequence is TGTGCCAGCAGCCGGGGAATACGGGACGAGCAGTACTTC.